The 21 T cell receptor beta chains below all came from one sample that was sequenced in a study of shared clonotypes between healthy human individuals. Assay used: immunoSEQ multiplex PCR; TCRdb lists only in-frame clones, some missing. Among around 690,000 clones, roughly 87% were seen once, and the ten largest hold approximately 35%. The source material was memory CD8+ T cells from PBMCs. The sample's subset: CD45RO+ cells pooled with CCR7-negative TemRA cells. All receptors come from a young man in good health. Some clones in this sample may be carry-over from other donors' samples.

The chain recombines TRBV5-1 with TRBJ2-4; 8 bases map to TRBD1. Losses at the gene ends were 5 bases for V and 2 bases for J; bases not matched to a gene: 21. The CDR3 is 20 residues long. CDR1 and CDR2 from the germline V gene are SGHRS and YFSETQ. CDR3 sequence: CASSHTGRGLWEVSKNIQYF. CDR3 sequence (DNA): TGCGCCAGCAGTCACACAGGCAGGGGGCTGTGGGAGGTATCCAAAAACATTCAGTACTTC.

CDR3 sequence reads: CASSLDWAASREQYF. DNA of the CDR3: TGTGCCAGCAGCTTAGATTGGGCAGCCTCGCGAGAGCAGTACTTC. The chain recombines TRBV7-2 with TRBJ2-7; D gene unclear. Looked up from germline, CDR1 is SGHTA and CDR2 is FQGNSA. The V gene lost 1 base and the J gene lost 7 bases, with 17 bases spanning the gap. The CDR3 has 15 residues.

The table lists this clone with a count of one. The V call is TRBV4-2, the J call TRBJ2-1; 12 bases agree with TRBD2. V trimming: 1 base; J trimming: 8 bases; junction bases outside the gene matches: 12. This CDR3 comprises 18 residues. Per germline, CDR1 LGHNA and CDR2 YNFKEQ. The CDR3 nucleotides are TGTGCCAGCAGCCAAGCATTATTGACTAGCGGGAGCTGGCATGAGCAGTTCTTC. Translated: CASSQALLTSGSWHEQFF.

This clone showed up just once. The V gene is TRBV29-1, the J gene TRBJ1-4, with D perhaps matching TRBD1 (5 bases). The ends were cut back, 5 bases at V and 8 bases at J, with 12 bases in the middle. CDR1 and CDR2 (germline): SQVTM, ANQGSEA. The CDR3 runs to 12 residues. This CDR3 is CSVFGAGEKLFF. CDR3 DNA sequence: TGCAGCGTTTTCGGGGCGGGGGAAAAACTGTTTTTT.

Only one count was recorded for this clone. The V call is TRBV7-9, the J call TRBJ2-1, with D unresolved. From germline, CDR1 is SEHNR and CDR2 FQNEAQ (reference sequence). The CDR3 runs 14 residues. The V end was cut by 2 bases, the J end by 0 bases, with 5 bases between. Here the CDR3 DNA reads TGTGCCAGCAGCTTAAGCCCCTCCTACAATGAGCAGTTCTTC. Translated: CASSLSPSYNEQFF.

This chain links TRBV4-2 with TRBJ2-6; D is uncertain. Trimming removed 3 bases from V and 1 base from J, with 7 bases in between. CDR1 LGHNA and CDR2 YNFKEQ come from the germline V gene. This CDR3 spans 15 amino acids. The CDR3: CASSQAESGANVLTF. The CDR3 DNA reads TGTGCCAGCAGCCAGGCGGAGTCTGGGGCCAACGTCCTGACTTTC.

The table lists this clone with a count of one. The V gene is TRBV29-1, the J gene TRBJ2-1; D is ambiguous. The V gene's germline CDR1 is SQVTM and CDR2 ANQGSEA. The germline V and J ends were trimmed by 5 bases and 10 bases, with 12 bases remaining between them. This CDR3 has 11 residues. Here the CDR3 DNA reads TGCAGCGTTAACGAATTCAGCGAGCAGTTCTTC. Translating gives CSVNEFSEQFF.

The chain couples TRBV9 to TRBJ2-2; D is unclear. Germline CDR1 reads SGDLS; CDR2 reads YYNGEE. This CDR3 has 17 amino acids. V shed 4 bases and J shed 1 base, with 17 bases lying between them. The CDR3 here is CASSPTYGLVNTGELFF. For the CDR3, the DNA is TGTGCCAGCAGCCCCACATATGGTTTAGTGAACACCGGGGAGCTGTTTTTT. Full variable domain (rest looked up from reference TRBV9 and TRBJ2-2): DSGVTQTPKHLITATGQRVTLRCSPRSGDLSVYWYQQSLDQGLQFLIQYYNGEERAKGNILERFSAQQFPDLHSELNLSSLELGDSALYFCASSPTYGLVNTGELFFGEGSRLTVL.

The gene calls are TRBV19 and TRBJ2-3; 9 nucleotides match TRBD2. This CDR3 is built from 17 residues. With 7 bases clipped from V and 4 bases from J, the junction kept 15 bases outside the gene matches. The V gene's germline CDR1 is LNHDA and CDR2 SQIVND (reference sequence). This chain's CDR3 is CASTKTSGKEVPDTQYF. The CDR3 bases are TGTGCCAGTACTAAGACTAGCGGTAAAGAGGTCCCAGATACGCAGTATTTT.

The V call is TRBV27, the J call TRBJ2-1, with D possibly matching TRBD2 (6 bases). The V gene's germline CDR1 is MNHEY and CDR2 SMNVEV (reference sequence). V was shortened by 2 bases and J by 6 bases, with 17 bases between the two germline ends. The CDR3 sequence is 16 residues long. The CDR3 coding sequence is TGTGCCAGCAGTTTAGCAGTACTAGCCGAGGTCAATGAGCAGTTCTTC. As protein: CASSLAVLAEVNEQFF.

The chain employs TRBV6-6 and TRBJ1-5; D ambiguous. Deletions cut 2 bases from V and 7 bases from J, with 12 bases between. The germline V gene encodes CDR1 MNHNY and CDR2 SVGAGI (reference sequence). The CDR3 covers 14 residues. CDR3 region: CASSYPTEGQPQHF. The DNA of the CDR3 is TGTGCCAGCAGTTACCCAACGGAAGGACAGCCCCAGCATTTT.

The V call is TRBV7-9, the J call TRBJ1-1; weak D call: TRBD1 (6 bases). V was cut by 5 bases and J by 0 bases, with 19 bases left in between. The CDR3 extends over 17 amino acids. Germline values: CDR1 SEHNR, CDR2 FQNEAQ (reference sequence). In DNA form, the CDR3 reads TGTGCCAGCAGCCCTCAGGGGAGGGGTTTAATGAACACTGAAGCTTTCTTT. It is translated as CASSPQGRGLMNTEAFF. Variable domain in full (rest from reference TRBV7-9 and TRBJ1-1): DTGVSQNPRHKITKRGQNVTFRCDPISEHNRLYWYRQTLGQGPEFLTYFQNEAQLEKSRLLSDRFSAERPKGSFSTLEIQRTEQGDSAMYLCASSPQGRGLMNTEAFFGQGTRLTVV.

The genes are TRBV5-1 and TRBJ2-7, with 10 bases aligning to TRBD1. Germline CDR1 is SGHRS and CDR2 is YFSETQ. The V and J ends lost 0 bases and 1 base, in that order; junction bases with no gene match: 4. The CDR3 has 16 amino acids. This chain's CDR3 is CASSLEDRGLSYEQYF. The CDR3, as DNA: TGCGCCAGCAGCTTGGAGGACAGGGGGTTGTCCTACGAGCAGTACTTC. The whole variable domain, remainder taken from reference TRBV5-1 and TRBJ2-7, is KAGVTQTPRYLIKTRGQQVTLSCSPISGHRSVSWYQQTPGQGLQFLFEYFSETQRNKGNFPGRFSGRQFSNSRSEMNVSTLELGDSALYLCASSLEDRGLSYEQYFGPGTRLTVT.

Note on this clone: A far more abundant clone sits one base away, making this likely a read error. The chain is built from TRBV7-2 and TRBJ2-7, with 12 bases lining up with TRBD2. CDR1 and CDR2 (germline): SGHTA, FQGNSA. V was pared by 4 bases and J by 6 bases, with 7 bases of the junction left unmatched. There are 15 residues in the CDR3. The CDR3 bases are TGTGCCAGCAGCTCGACTAGCGGGAGTAACTGCGAGCAGTACTTC. Translated, it gives CASSSTSGSNCEQYF.

The chain is built from TRBV27 and TRBJ2-7; D gene ambiguous. CDR1 and CDR2 from the germline V gene are MNHEY and SMNVEV (reference sequence). The CDR3 is made up of 13 amino acids. Deletions cut 3 bases from V and 4 bases from J, with 10 bases between. CDR3 amino acids: CASSFNQVYEQYF. The CDR3 nucleotides read TGTGCCAGCAGTTTTAATCAAGTGTACGAGCAGTACTTC.

The rearrangement joins TRBV6-6 to TRBJ2-1; D possibly corresponds to TRBD2 (5 bases). CDR3 length: 13 residues. CDR1 and CDR2 from the germline V gene are MNHNY and SVGAGI (reference sequence). V lost 2 bases, J lost 7 bases, and 9 bases lay in between. CDR3: CASSYEGSNEQFF. CDR3 nucleotides: TGTGCCAGCAGTTACGAGGGATCGAATGAGCAGTTCTTC.

The genes are TRBV28 and TRBJ1-5, with D possibly being TRBD1 (6 bases). From germline, CDR1 is MDHEN and CDR2 SYDVKM. V gave up 1 base and J gave up 6 bases, with 10 bases separating them. The CDR3 has 14 amino acids. CDR3 sequence (DNA): TGTGCCAGCAGTTTATTCAGGGGCGGTCAGCCCCAGCATTTT. This translates into CASSLFRGGQPQHF.

This chain uses TRBV4-2 with TRBJ2-2, with 8 bases aligning to TRBD2. The CDR3 runs 17 residues. With V trimmed by 0 bases and J by 4 bases, 7 bases remained unmatched. CDR1 LGHNA and CDR2 YNFKEQ come from the germline V gene. The CDR3 DNA sequence: TGTGCCAGCAGCCAAGATTCCAGCGGGAGTGTCACCGGGGAGCTGTTTTTT. Protein product: CASSQDSSGSVTGELFF.

The chain combines TRBV19 with TRBJ1-1; no reliable D call. The CDR3 runs 14 residues. The ends were cut back, 0 bases at V and 8 bases at J, with 13 bases in the middle. The germline V gene encodes CDR1 LNHDA and CDR2 SQIVND (reference sequence). The chain's CDR3 is CASSIDLEDAEAFF. The CDR3, as DNA: TGTGCCAGTAGTATAGATTTGGAGGATGCCGAAGCTTTCTTT.

The chain links TRBV5-1 to TRBJ2-7; D gene unclear. Trimming shortened V by 0 bases and J by 3 bases, and 13 bases separated the two germline ends. Per the germline V gene, CDR1 is SGHRS and CDR2 is YFSETQ. This CDR3 spans 15 amino acids. CDR3 nucleotide sequence: TGCGCCAGCAGCTTGGCAGTAGGATCCAGCTACGAGCAGTACTTC. It encodes CASSLAVGSSYEQYF. The full variable domain, its missing parts supplied by reference TRBV5-1 and TRBJ2-7, is KAGVTQTPRYLIKTRGQQVTLSCSPISGHRSVSWYQQTPGQGLQFLFEYFSETQRNKGNFPGRFSGRQFSNSRSEMNVSTLELGDSALYLCASSLAVGSSYEQYFGPGTRLTVT.

The genes are TRBV7-9 and TRBJ2-1; D is perhaps TRBD2 (5 bases). CDR1 is SEHNR and CDR2 is FQNEAQ in the germline V gene (reference sequence). CDR3 length: 13 residues. Trimming shortened V by 1 base and J by 5 bases, and 6 bases separated the two germline ends. The CDR3 sequence: CASSLGENNEQFF. For the CDR3, the DNA is TGTGCCAGCAGCTTAGGGGAGAACAATGAGCAGTTCTTC.